The present T cell receptor beta chain was sequenced within a study of T-cell memory formation after mild COVID-19 (dated by TCRdb to the early 2020s). About the study as a whole: TCR sequence clusters from the two donors were largely donor specific. In a couple of donors, T-cell clones that expanded and contracted after mild COVID-19 were followed by sequencing TCRalpha and TCRbeta repertoires longitudinally. Two young, previously healthy adult volunteers made up the cohort, one male and one female. General study outcomes and caveats: Some responding clones were detected in pre-infection memory, which suggested that pre-existing cross-reactive memory T cells had joined the SARS-CoV-2 response. Clones that contracted from day 15 to 85 showed balanced CD4/CD8 phenotypes, whereas a second wave of clones that expanded from day 15 to 37 leaned towards CD4+. The study included only a couple of mild cases, and larger cohorts that include severe cases with pre-infection samples were judged to be necessary. The second-wave clones that peaked on day 37 were not confirmed to be SARS-CoV-2 specific. Contracting CD4+ clones were located mainly in the CM and EM memory subsets, whereas CD8+ clones were found to be enriched in EMRA.

Ficoll-Paque density gradient centrifugation was used to isolate PBMCs. Sequenced using an Illumina NovaSeq 6000. cDNA libraries for TCRalpha and TCRbeta were prepared by 5'RACE using constant-segment primers, with sample barcodes and unique molecular identifiers added. Trizol reagent was used to extract RNA from every sample. Library amplification was performed in two PCR steps, and a second sample barcode and Illumina TruSeq adapters were introduced in the second step. Sequencing of the libraries was done on an Illumina NovaSeq, producing 2 x 150 bp paired-end reads. From the authors' description of their analysis: The reads were demultiplexed and collapsed into UMI-guided consensus sequences using migec v1.2.7. Using mixcr v2.1.11, UMI consensuses were aligned to TRA and TRB V and J templates and then assembled into clonotypes. A clonotype was counted as expanded or contracted only if both edgeR and NoisET called the change significant, with noise models trained on biological replicates. For edgeR calls, the thresholds were a false discovery rate-adjusted p below 0.01 and a log2 fold-change of 1. PCA with hierarchical clustering of max-normalized trajectories of the 1000 most abundant clonotypes was used as exploratory dynamics analysis. Separately sequenced CD4+ and CD8+ repertoires were used to assign the CD4 or CD8 phenotype of responding clones. TCRdb itself trimmed the public reads at Q25 with fastp, ran MiXCR and retained productive beta chains. Entries are consolidated by CDR3 protein sequence, retaining the most common genes and DNA. The V and J calls were determined by TCRdb, not by the authors. The sample data list roughly 320,000 distinct CDR3 sequences, and 28% of these were observed just once. Jointly, the top ten make up 13% of the sample.

V is pruned by 0 bases and J by 4 bases, leaving 6 bases of the junction without a gene match. Sequences MNHEY (CDR1) and SVGAGI (CDR2) are obtained from the germline V gene. Including cysteine and phenylalanine, the CDR3 has 15 amino acids. This entry keeps only the CDR3 DNA: 45 bases, framed from base 1. Worth noting for this clonotype: It has no known antigen specificity. No much larger clone is present one base from it, and per-base qualities are unavailable.

The chain joins TRBV6-5 to TRBJ2-7, with TRBD2 identical over 7 junction bases. The source of this sequence is an adult woman who had mild COVID-19 (a few samples of this study predate the infection). The sample titles of this study are shuffled in the database, so cell type and time point are left out; the donor was told from shared clones. The sample consisted of PBMCs or a T cell subset sorted from them (not recorded which). The DNA is TGTGCCAGCAGTTACTCTGGCCCGGGGGGATACGAGCAGTACTTC. It encodes CASSYSGPGGYEQYF.